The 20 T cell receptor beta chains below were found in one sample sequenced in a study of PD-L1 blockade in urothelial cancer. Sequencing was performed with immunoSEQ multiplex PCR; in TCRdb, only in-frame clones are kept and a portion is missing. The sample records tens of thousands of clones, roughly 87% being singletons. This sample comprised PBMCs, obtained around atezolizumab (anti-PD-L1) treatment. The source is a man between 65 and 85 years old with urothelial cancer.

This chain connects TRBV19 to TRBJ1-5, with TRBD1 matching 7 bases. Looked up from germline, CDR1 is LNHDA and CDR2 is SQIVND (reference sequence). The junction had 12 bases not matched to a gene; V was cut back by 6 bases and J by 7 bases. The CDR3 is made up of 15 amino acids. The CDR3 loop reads CASRTTEGARQPQHF. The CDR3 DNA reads TGTGCCAGTAGGACGACAGAGGGGGCTCGCCAGCCCCAGCATTTT.

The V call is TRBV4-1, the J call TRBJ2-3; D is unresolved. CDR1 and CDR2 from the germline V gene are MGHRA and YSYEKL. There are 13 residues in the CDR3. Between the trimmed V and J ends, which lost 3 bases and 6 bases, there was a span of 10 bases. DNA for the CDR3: TGCGCCAGCAGCCACCTGACACTCGATACGCAGTATTTT. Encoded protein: CASSHLTLDTQYF.

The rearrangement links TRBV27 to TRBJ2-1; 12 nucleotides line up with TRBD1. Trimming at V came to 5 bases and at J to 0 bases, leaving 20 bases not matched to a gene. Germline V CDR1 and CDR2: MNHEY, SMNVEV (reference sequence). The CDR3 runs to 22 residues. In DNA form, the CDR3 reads TGTGCCAGCAGTACGCTCTTGGGACAGGGGGCAATGCGGACTGACTCCTACAATGAGCAGTTCTTC. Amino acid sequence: CASSTLLGQGAMRTDSYNEQFF.

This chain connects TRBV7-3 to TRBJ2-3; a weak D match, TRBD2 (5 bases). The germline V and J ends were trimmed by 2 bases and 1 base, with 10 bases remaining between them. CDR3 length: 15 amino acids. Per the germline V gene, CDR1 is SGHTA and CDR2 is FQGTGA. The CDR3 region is CASSLLASGTDTQYF. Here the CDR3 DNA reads TGTGCCAGCAGCTTACTAGCTTCTGGCACAGATACGCAGTATTTT.

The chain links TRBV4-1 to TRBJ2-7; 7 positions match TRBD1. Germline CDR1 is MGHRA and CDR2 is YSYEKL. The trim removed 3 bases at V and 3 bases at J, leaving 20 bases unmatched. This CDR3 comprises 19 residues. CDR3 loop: CASSQSQTRGRRAIYEQYF. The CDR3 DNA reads TGCGCCAGCAGCCAGTCTCAAACTAGGGGGCGCAGAGCGATCTACGAGCAGTACTTC.

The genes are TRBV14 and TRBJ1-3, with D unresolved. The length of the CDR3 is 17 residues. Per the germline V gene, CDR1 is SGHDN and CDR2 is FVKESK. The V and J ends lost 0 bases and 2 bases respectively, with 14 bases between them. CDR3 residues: CASSQDLDILTGNTIYF. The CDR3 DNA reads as TGTGCCAGCAGCCAAGATCTTGACATCCTAACTGGAAACACCATATATTTT.

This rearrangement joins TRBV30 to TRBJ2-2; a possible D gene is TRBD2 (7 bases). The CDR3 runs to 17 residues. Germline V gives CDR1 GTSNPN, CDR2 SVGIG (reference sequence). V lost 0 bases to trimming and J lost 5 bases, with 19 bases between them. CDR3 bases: TGTGCCTGGAGTGTGTGGGGGGGCGGCGAGGGGACCGGGGAGCTGTTTTTT. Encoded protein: CAWSVWGGGEGTGELFF. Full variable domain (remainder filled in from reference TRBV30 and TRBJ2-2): SQTIHQWPATLVQPVGSPLSLECTVEGTSNPNLYWYRQAAGRGLQLLFYSVGIGQISSEVPQNLSASRPQDRQFILSSKKLLLSDSGFYLCAWSVWGGGEGTGELFFGEGSRLTVL.

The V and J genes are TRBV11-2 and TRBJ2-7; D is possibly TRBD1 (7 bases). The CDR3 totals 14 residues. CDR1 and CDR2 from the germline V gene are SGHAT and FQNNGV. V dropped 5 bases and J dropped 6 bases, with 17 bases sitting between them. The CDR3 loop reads CASSPDRVSGEQYF. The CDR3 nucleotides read TGTGCCAGCAGCCCTGACAGGGTTAGCGGCGAGCAGTACTTC.

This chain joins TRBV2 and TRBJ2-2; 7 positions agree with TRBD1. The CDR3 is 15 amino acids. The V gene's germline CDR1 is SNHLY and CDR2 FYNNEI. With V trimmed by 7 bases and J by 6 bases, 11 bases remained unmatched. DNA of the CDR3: TGTGCCAGCATCAGCTACAGGGGTGGGGCCGGGGAGCTGTTTTTT. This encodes CASISYRGGAGELFF.

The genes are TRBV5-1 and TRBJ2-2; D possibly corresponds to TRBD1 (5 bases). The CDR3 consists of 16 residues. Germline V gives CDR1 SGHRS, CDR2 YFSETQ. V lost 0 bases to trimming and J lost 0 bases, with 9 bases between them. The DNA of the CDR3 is TGCGCCAGCAGCTTGGACAGGCTCGCGAACACCGGGGAGCTGTTTTTT. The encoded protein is CASSLDRLANTGELFF.

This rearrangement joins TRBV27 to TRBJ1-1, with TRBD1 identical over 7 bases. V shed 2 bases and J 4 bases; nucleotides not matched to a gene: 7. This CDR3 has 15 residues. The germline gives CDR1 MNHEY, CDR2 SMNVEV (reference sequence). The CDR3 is CASSLAQGVSTEAFF. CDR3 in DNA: TGTGCCAGCAGTTTAGCCCAGGGGGTGAGCACTGAAGCTTTCTTT.

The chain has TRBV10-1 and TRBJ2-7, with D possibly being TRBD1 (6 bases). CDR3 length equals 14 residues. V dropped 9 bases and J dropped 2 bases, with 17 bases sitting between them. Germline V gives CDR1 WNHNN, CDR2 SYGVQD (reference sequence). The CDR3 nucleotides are TGCGCCAGTCCCTTGACAGGTAAGGCCTACGAGCAGTACTTC. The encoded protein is CASPLTGKAYEQYF.

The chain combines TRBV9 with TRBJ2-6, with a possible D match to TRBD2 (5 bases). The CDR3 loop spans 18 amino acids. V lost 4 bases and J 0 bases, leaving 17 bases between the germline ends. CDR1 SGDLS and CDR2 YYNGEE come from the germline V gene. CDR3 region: CASSYADDYPSGANVLTF. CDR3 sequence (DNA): TGTGCCAGCAGCTACGCGGATGACTACCCCTCTGGGGCCAACGTCCTGACTTTC.

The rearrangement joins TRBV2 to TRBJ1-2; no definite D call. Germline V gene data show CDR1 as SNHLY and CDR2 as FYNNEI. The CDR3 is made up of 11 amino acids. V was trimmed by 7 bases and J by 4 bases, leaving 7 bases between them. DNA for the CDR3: TGTGCCAGCACCCAGGCCTATGGCTACACCTTC. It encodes CASTQAYGYTF.

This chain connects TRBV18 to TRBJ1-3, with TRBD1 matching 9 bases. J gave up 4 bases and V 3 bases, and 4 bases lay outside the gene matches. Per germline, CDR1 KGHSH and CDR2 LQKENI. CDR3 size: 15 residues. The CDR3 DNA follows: TGTGCCAGCTCACCTGGACAGGGGAGAGGAAACACCATATATTTT. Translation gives CASSPGQGRGNTIYF.

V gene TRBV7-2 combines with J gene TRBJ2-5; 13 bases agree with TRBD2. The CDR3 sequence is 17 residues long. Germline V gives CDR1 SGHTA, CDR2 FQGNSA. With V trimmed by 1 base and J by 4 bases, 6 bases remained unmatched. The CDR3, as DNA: TGTGCCAGCAGCTTAGGGAAGACTAGCGGGGGGTTAGAGACCCAGTACTTC. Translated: CASSLGKTSGGLETQYF.

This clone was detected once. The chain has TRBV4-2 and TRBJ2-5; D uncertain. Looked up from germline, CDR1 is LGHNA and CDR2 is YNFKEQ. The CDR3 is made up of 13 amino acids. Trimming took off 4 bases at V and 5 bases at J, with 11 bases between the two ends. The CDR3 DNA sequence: TGTGCCAGCAGCCGTTCTAGGTTGGAGACCCAGTACTTC. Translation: CASSRSRLETQYF.

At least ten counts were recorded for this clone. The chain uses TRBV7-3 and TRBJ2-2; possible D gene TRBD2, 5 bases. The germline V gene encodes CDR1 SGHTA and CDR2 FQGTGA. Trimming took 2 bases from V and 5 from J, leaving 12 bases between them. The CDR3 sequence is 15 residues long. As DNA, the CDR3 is TGTGCCAGCAGCTTAGAGGGAGAGTGGACCGGGGAGCTGTTTTTT. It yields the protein CASSLEGEWTGELFF.

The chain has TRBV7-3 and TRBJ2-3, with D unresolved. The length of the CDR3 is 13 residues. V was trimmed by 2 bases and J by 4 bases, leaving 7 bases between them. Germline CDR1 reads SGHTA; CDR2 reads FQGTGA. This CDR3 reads CASSLASPDTQYF. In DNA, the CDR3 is TGTGCCAGCAGCTTAGCGTCTCCAGATACGCAGTATTTT.

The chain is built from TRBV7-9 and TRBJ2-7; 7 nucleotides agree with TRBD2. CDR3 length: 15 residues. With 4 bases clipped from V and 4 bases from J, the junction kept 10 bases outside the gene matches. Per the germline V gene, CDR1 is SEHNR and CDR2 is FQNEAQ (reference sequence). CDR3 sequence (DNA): TGTGCCAGCAGCTCCTTTCTGCCGGGAGGTTACGAGCAGTACTTC. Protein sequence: CASSSFLPGGYEQYF.